This TCR beta chain was recovered during a study of blood T cell repertoires in COVID-19. Background on the study: Acute-phase and convalescent COVID-19 samples originated in the United States, Italy and Spain.

The assay was immunoSEQ multiplex PCR, and TCRdb's table has in-frame clones only and misses some. The sample lists 200,000 to 300,000 clones, roughly 88% occurring once. This CDR3 has 13 residues. The V gene lost 6 bases and the J gene lost 4 bases, with 12 bases spanning the gap. The germline V gene encodes CDR1 SGHAT and CDR2 FQDESV (reference sequence). The clonotype originates from a man aged 35 to 55 who had recovered from COVID-19. The chain carries TRBV11-1 and TRBJ1-1; D is unclear. The sequencing input was peripheral blood. The CDR3 region has the DNA TGTGCCAGCAGTAAAGTAGGGAGCACTGAAGCTTTCTTT. This translates into CASSKVGSTEAFF.